This T cell receptor (beta chain) was identified during a study of T-cell memory formation after mild COVID-19. Study as a whole: In these data, TCR clusters were largely donor specific. Overall study results and limits: The second-wave clones peaking on day 37 were not confirmed as SARS-CoV-2-specific. CD4+ contracting clones were mainly CM and EM; CD8+ ones, EMRA.

The TCR alpha and TCR beta cDNA libraries, bearing sample barcodes and UMIs, were generated by 5'RACE using constant-segment primers. In TCRdb, the 5' RACE reads were re-called with MiXCR into one record per CDR3 protein. The data contain 350,000 to 450,000 distinct CDR3 sequences, roughly 24% of them singletons. This clonotype showed up just a few times. Its antigen remains unknown. V was clipped by 4 bases and J by 0 bases; unmatched bases: 10. Germline CDR1 reads KGHDR; CDR2 reads SFDVKD. The CDR3 length is 20 residues. The V gene is TRBV24-1, the J gene TRBJ2-2; the match to TRBD2 covers 13 bases. Sequencing was carried out using PBMCs or a T cell subset sorted from them (not recorded which). This receptor was identified in an adult woman who had mild COVID-19 (a few samples of this study predate the infection). Cell type and time point are not known. The CDR3 DNA sequence: TGTGCCACCAGTGACCCCACTAGCGGGAGGGCCCGGGCGAACACCGGGGAGCTGTTTTTT. Encoded protein: CATSDPTSGRARANTGELFF.